This T cell receptor beta chain was profiled in a study of beta chain features in type 1 diabetes. All of the isolated RNA was reverse transcribed, so expressed TCRB transcripts were sequenced. Profiling relied on immunoSEQ multiplex PCR, and the TCRdb table lists in-frame clones only, not all of them. The sample lists over 120,000 clones, about 13% occurring once. Germline values: CDR1 LNHNV, CDR2 YYDKDF (reference sequence). With 6 bases removed from V and 5 bases from J, the gap between germline ends came to 10 bases. The CDR3 has 12 amino acids. This clone was detected a few times. The antigen remains unidentified. The sample holds other DNA sequences that translate to the same CDR3. Study-level results: Researchers report that Type 1 diabetes patients had moderately but significantly shorter TCRB CDR3s across all four CD4+ subsets.

The receptor's source is a man aged 18 to 30 with type 1 diabetes. The chain links TRBV15 to TRBJ2-5; D gene uncertain. Sequenced material: central memory CD4+ T cells from blood. CDR3 amino acids: CATSRAEETQYF. The CDR3 DNA follows: TGTGCCACCAGTAGGGCCGAGGAGACCCAGTACTTC.